These 15 T cell receptor beta chains came from one sample sequenced in a study of cytomegalovirus exposure and HLA in healthy donors. A multiplex PCR was run with 60 Vbeta primers and 13 Jbeta primers. Produced via immunoSEQ multiplex PCR; TCRdb's table is partial and in-frame only. The sample records under 200,000 clones, approximately 80% being singletons. The source material was PBMCs. The receptors stem from a woman under 30 in good health and CMV-seronegative.

The V and J genes are TRBV4-3 and TRBJ2-7; 9 nucleotides align to TRBD1. The germline V gene has CDR1 LGHNA and CDR2 YSLEER. The CDR3 is 18 amino acids. Trimming cost V 4 bases and J 3 bases; bases outside gene matches: 16. The CDR3 region is CASSPGQPGRDRVYEQYV. The DNA for the CDR3 is TGCGCCAGCAGCCCCGGACAACCAGGTCGGGACAGGGTCTACGAGCAGTACGTC.

CDR3 sequence (DNA): TGTGCCAGCAGCTCCCCAGGGACAGGCATGAACACTGAAGCTTTCTTT. Translation: CASSSPGTGMNTEAFF. The chain joins TRBV7-9 to TRBJ1-1; 8 nucleotides line up with TRBD1. The V gene's germline CDR1 is SEHNR and CDR2 FQNEAQ (reference sequence). Trimming cost V 4 bases and J 0 bases; bases outside gene matches: 7. The CDR3 totals 16 residues.

The chain employs TRBV5-1 and TRBJ2-3; D call uncertain. CDR1 is SGHRS and CDR2 is YFSETQ in the germline V gene. Trimming cost V 2 bases and J 2 bases, with 12 bases left between them. The CDR3 has 15 amino acids. This CDR3 reads CASSFSSYLTDTQYF. CDR3 coding DNA: TGCGCCAGCAGCTTTAGTTCTTACCTCACAGATACGCAGTATTTT.

The chain uses TRBV6-5 and TRBJ2-1, with TRBD2 as a possible D gene (5 bases). Germline CDR1 and CDR2: MNHEY and SVGAGI. Deletions cut 10 bases from V and 0 bases from J, with 10 bases between. CDR3 length: 13 residues. The CDR3 loop reads CATESGSYNEQFF. CDR3 in DNA: TGTGCCACCGAGAGCGGCTCCTACAATGAGCAGTTCTTC.

This clone was observed a single time. The chain combines TRBV15 with TRBJ2-2; the match to TRBD1 covers 8 bases. Germline V gene data show CDR1 as LNHNV and CDR2 as YYDKDF (reference sequence). This CDR3 is 15 amino acids long. The trim removed 0 bases at V and 6 bases at J, leaving 3 bases unmatched. The CDR3: CATSRDNRGSGELFF. The CDR3, as DNA: TGTGCCACCAGCAGAGACAACAGGGGGTCCGGGGAGCTGTTTTTT.

The J gene is TRBJ1-5, the V gene TRBV7-2; D remains unclear. Trimming left V 7 bases short and J 9 bases short, with 4 bases between. The germline V gene encodes CDR1 SGHTA and CDR2 FQGNSA. This CDR3 has 9 amino acids. CDR3 region: CASTLPQHF. In nucleotides, the CDR3 is TGTGCCAGCACCCTGCCCCAGCATTTT.

This clone was seen more than once but under ten times. The rearrangement links TRBV5-6 to TRBJ2-7; possible D gene TRBD2, 5 bases. The CDR3 has 15 residues. The germline gives CDR1 SGHDT, CDR2 YYEEEE. V lost 0 bases to trimming and J lost 2 bases, with 12 bases between them. As DNA, the CDR3 is TGTGCCAGCAGCTTGGGGTACGGGAACACCTACGAGCAGTACGTC. It is translated as CASSLGYGNTYEQYV.

The gene calls are TRBV4-1 and TRBJ2-5; TRBD2 aligns across 7 bases. CDR1 MGHRA and CDR2 YSYEKL come from the germline V gene. The trim removed 1 base at V and 1 base at J, leaving 0 bases unmatched. CDR3 length: 14 residues. CDR3 in DNA: TGCGCCAGCAGCCAAGGACTAGCCCAAGAGACCCAGTACTTC. Translated, it gives CASSQGLAQETQYF.

The chain links TRBV5-1 to TRBJ2-5; weak D call: TRBD1 (6 bases). V lost 0 bases, J lost 2 bases, and 11 bases lay in between. Germline values: CDR1 SGHRS, CDR2 YFSETQ. The CDR3 spans 15 residues. CDR3 sequence: CASSLVGQHQETQYF. CDR3 DNA sequence: TGCGCCAGCAGCTTGGTTGGACAGCATCAAGAGACCCAGTACTTC.

This sequence joins TRBV27 and TRBJ2-5, with no clear D. The end of the DNA fits TRBJ2-7 better, so the J call may be wrong. The length of the CDR3 is 14 residues. CDR1 MNHEY and CDR2 SMNVEV come from the germline V gene (reference sequence). CDR3 sequence reads: CASSPASGAYEQYF. CDR3 DNA sequence: TGTGCCAGCAGTCCGGCCTCTGGGGCCTACGAGCAGTACTTC.

The V and J genes are TRBV4-1 and TRBJ2-1; 12 positions match TRBD2. The CDR3 consists of 15 residues. Losses at the gene ends were 3 bases for V and 7 bases for J; bases not matched to a gene: 4. Germline-derived CDR1 and CDR2 are MGHRA and YSYEKL. The CDR3 DNA is TGCGCCAGCAGCCAGGGACTAGCGGGTCGTAATGAGCAGTTCTTC. It codes for CASSQGLAGRNEQFF.

The J gene is TRBJ2-3, the V gene TRBV5-4, with no clear D. The ends were cut back, 0 bases at V and 0 bases at J, with 8 bases in the middle. The CDR3 runs to 15 residues. CDR1 and CDR2 from the germline V gene are SGHNT and YYREEE (reference sequence). The CDR3 loop is CASSLGQASTDTQYF. In nucleotides, the CDR3 is TGTGCCAGCAGCTTGGGTCAGGCTAGCACAGATACGCAGTATTTT.

This chain joins TRBV5-4 and TRBJ1-3; TRBD1 agrees at 9 bases. CDR1 SGHNT and CDR2 YYREEE come from the germline V gene (reference sequence). The ends lost 5 bases at V and 0 bases at J; junction bases unmatched: 6. This CDR3 contains 16 residues. The CDR3 is CASSLTTGGSGNTIYF. As DNA, the CDR3 is TGTGCCAGCAGTTTAACGACAGGGGGCTCTGGAAACACCATATATTTT.

The chain uses TRBV9 and TRBJ2-7, with TRBD1 as a possible D gene (6 bases). This CDR3 is 15 amino acids long. Germline V gene sequence: CDR1 SGDLS, CDR2 YYNGEE. Trimming took 1 base from V and 4 from J, leaving 15 bases between them. In DNA, the CDR3 is TGTGCCAGCAGCGTACCGGGACAAAGCCTTTACGAGCAGTACGTC. Translated, it gives CASSVPGQSLYEQYV.

This clone was seen only once. The gene calls are TRBV19 and TRBJ2-3, with 7 bases identical to TRBD2. J lost 8 bases, V lost 5 bases, and 16 bases had no gene match. This CDR3 spans 16 amino acids. CDR1 is LNHDA, CDR2 SQIVND, per germline (reference sequence). As DNA, the CDR3 is TGTGCCAGTAGTGTACTTGGGGGACTCGCGGGAGTTACGCAGTATTTT. Translation gives CASSVLGGLAGVTQYF.